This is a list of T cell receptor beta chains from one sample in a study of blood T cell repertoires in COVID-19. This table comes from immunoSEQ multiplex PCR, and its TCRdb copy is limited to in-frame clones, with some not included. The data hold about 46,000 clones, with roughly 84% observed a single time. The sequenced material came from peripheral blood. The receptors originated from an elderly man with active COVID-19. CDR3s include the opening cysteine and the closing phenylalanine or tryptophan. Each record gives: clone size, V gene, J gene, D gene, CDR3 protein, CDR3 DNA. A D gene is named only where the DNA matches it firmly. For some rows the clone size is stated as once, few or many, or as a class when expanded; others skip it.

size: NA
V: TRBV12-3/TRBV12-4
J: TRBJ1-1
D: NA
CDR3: CASSLGGGNEAFF
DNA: TGTGCCAGCAGTTTAGGGGGGGGTAATGAAGCTTTCTTT

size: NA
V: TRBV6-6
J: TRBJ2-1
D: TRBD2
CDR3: CASRHSGSLNEQFF
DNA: TGTGCCAGCAGACATAGCGGGAGTCTCAATGAGCAGTTCTTC

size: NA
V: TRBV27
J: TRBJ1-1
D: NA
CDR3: CASSLGLGVQTEAFF
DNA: TGTGCCAGCAGTTTAGGGTTAGGGGTTCAGACTGAAGCTTTCTTT

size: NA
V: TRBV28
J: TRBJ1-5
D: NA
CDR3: CASNTGLSNQPQHF
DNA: TGTGCCAGCAATACAGGCCTGAGCAATCAGCCCCAGCATTTT

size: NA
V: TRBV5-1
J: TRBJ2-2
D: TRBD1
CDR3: CASSDPGQGSTGELFF
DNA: TGCGCCAGCAGCGATCCGGGACAGGGTTCCACCGGGGAGCTGTTTTTT

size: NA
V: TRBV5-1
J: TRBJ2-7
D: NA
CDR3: CASSLAGAGRNYEQYF
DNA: TGCGCCAGCAGCTTGGCCGGGGCGGGACGGAACTACGAGCAGTACTTC

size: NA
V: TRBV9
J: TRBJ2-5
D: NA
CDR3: CASSVVSGSGQETQYF
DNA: TGTGCCAGCAGCGTAGTGTCAGGGTCTGGCCAAGAGACCCAGTACTTC

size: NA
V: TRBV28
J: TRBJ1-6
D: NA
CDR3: CASIGATSYNSPLHF
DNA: TGTGCCAGCATAGGAGCTACCTCCTATAATTCACCCCTCCACTTT

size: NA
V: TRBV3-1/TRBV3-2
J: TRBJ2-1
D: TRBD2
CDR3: CASSQPGLASEQFF
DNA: TGTGCCAGCAGCCAACCGGGACTAGCCAGTGAGCAGTTCTTC

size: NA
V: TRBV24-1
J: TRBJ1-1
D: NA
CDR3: CATSERAGLDTEAFF
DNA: TGTGCCACCAGTGAACGGGCAGGGTTGGACACTGAAGCTTTCTTT

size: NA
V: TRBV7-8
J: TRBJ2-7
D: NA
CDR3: CASSLEREQYF
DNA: TGTGCCAGCAGCTTAGAGAGGGAGCAGTACTTC

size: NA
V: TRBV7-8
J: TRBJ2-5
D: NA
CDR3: CASSLRRTQETQYF
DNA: TGTGCCAGCAGCTTAAGACGGACTCAAGAGACCCAGTACTTC

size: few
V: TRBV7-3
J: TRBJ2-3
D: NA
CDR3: CASSANADTQYF
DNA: TGTGCCAGCAGCGCGAACGCAGATACGCAGTATTTT

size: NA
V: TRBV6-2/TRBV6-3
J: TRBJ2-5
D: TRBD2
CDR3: CASSYGTSGRQETQYF
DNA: TGTGCCAGCAGCTATGGGACTAGCGGGAGGCAAGAGACCCAGTACTTC

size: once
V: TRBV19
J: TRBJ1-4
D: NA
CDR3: CASSMGPATNEKLFF
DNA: TGTGCCAGTAGTATGGGGCCAGCAACTAATGAAAAACTGTTTTTT

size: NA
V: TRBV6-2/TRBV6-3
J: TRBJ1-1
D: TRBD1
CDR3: CASRPLQGAYTEAFF
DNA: TGTGCCAGCAGACCTCTTCAGGGGGCGTACACTGAAGCTTTCTTT

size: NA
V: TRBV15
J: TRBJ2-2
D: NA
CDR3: CATSRDRYGELFF
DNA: TGTGCCACCAGCAGAGATCGCTACGGGGAGCTGTTTTTT

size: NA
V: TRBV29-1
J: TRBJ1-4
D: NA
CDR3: CSAGSSGEKLFF
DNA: TGCAGCGCCGGGTCTTCCGGCGAAAAACTGTTTTTT

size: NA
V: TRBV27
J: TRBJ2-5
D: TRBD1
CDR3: CASSLRTGGQETQYF
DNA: TGTGCCAGCAGTCTCCGGACAGGGGGGCAGGAGACCCAGTACTTC

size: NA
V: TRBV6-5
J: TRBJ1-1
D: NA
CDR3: CASSQTVNTEAFF
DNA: TGTGCCAGCAGTCAAACAGTGAACACTGAAGCTTTCTTT

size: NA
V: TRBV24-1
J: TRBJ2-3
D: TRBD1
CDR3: CATSDSSSEGQPTDTQYF
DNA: TGTGCCACCAGTGATTCTTCATCCGAGGGACAGCCTACAGATACGCAGTATTTT

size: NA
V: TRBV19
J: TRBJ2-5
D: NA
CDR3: CASSIRRQPQETQYF
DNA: TGTGCCAGTAGTATACGGCGACAGCCCCAAGAGACCCAGTACTTC

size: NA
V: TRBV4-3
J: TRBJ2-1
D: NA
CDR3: CASSRTIAVNNEQFF
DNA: TGCGCCAGCAGCCGGACTATAGCAGTAAACAATGAGCAGTTCTTC

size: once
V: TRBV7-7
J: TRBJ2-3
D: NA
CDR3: CASSRGGGTPQYF
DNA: TGTGCCAGCAGCCGAGGGGGGGGAACTCCCCAGTATTTT

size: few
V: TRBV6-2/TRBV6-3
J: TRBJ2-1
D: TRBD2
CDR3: CASSYPRRTSANNEQFF
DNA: TGTGCCAGCAGTTACCCCCGTCGGACTAGCGCAAACAATGAGCAGTTCTTC

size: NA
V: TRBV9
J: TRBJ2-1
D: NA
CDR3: CASSVESGLESSYNEQFF
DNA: TGTGCCAGCAGCGTAGAGTCCGGACTCGAAAGCTCCTACAATGAGCAGTTCTTC

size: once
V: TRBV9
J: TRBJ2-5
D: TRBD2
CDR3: CASSLAGGLQETQYF
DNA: TGTGCCAGCTCACTAGCGGGAGGCCTCCAAGAGACCCAGTACTTC

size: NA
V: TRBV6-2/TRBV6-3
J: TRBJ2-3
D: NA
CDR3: CASSHSETRDTQYF
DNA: TGTGCCAGCAGCCACAGCGAAACTAGAGATACGCAGTATTTT

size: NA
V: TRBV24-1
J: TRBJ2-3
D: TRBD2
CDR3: CATSGAGEGTDTQYF
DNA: TGTGCCACCAGTGGAGCGGGAGAGGGCACAGATACGCAGTATTTT

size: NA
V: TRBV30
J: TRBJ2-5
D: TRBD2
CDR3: CACERGGLETQYF
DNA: TGTGCCTGCGAGCGGGGCGGATTAGAGACCCAGTACTTC

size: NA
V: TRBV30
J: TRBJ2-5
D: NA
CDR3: CAWSVPARAQETQYF
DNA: TGTGCCTGGAGTGTACCTGCTCGCGCACAAGAGACCCAGTACTTC

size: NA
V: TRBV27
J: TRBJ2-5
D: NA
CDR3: CASSSDRGLRASGRVETQYF
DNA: TGTGCCAGCAGTTCGGACAGGGGGCTGAGGGCTAGCGGGAGGGTAGAGACCCAGTACTTC

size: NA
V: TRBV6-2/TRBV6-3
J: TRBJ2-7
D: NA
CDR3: CASSYISSYEQYF
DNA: TGTGCCAGCAGTTACATTTCATCCTACGAGCAGTACTTC

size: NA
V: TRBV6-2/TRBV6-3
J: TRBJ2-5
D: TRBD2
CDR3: CASSYSGWGGRGETQYF
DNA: TGTGCCAGCAGTTACTCGGGGTGGGGCGGGAGAGGAGAGACCCAGTACTTC

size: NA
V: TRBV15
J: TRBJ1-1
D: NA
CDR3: CATSRDRAGNAEAFF
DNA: TGTGCCACCAGCAGAGATAGGGCGGGGAACGCTGAAGCTTTCTTT

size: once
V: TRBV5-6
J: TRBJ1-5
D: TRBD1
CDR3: CASSLFTGGGNQPQHF
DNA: TGTGCCAGCAGCTTATTTACAGGGGGAGGAAATCAGCCCCAGCATTTT

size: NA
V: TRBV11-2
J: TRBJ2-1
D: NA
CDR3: CASTLLSSGSYNEQFF
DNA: TGTGCCAGCACCCTATTGTCCAGCGGCTCCTACAATGAGCAGTTCTTC

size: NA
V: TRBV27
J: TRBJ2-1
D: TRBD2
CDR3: CASRAGSGSFDNEQFF
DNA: TGTGCCAGCAGGGCTGGTAGCGGGAGTTTCGACAATGAGCAGTTCTTC

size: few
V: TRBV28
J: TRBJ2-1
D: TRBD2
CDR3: CASSQRGEQFF
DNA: TGTGCCAGCAGTCAGCGGGGTGAGCAGTTCTTC

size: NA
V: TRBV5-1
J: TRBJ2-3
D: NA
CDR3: CASSSSSSTDTQYF
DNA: TGCGCCAGCAGCTCGTCGTCGAGCACAGATACGCAGTATTTT

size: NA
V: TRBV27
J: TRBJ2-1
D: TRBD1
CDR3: CASTPTGVRRNEQFF
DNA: TGTGCCAGCACCCCGACAGGGGTCCGGAGGAATGAGCAGTTCTTC